This entry lists 7 T cell receptor beta chains sequenced from one sample in a study of T cell therapy after organ transplantation. Regarding time point: 20-29 weeks after completion of therapy. Repertoires were generated with immunoSEQ multiplex PCR, while TCRdb's copy carries only in-frame clones and drops some. Among about 1,700 clones listed, roughly 90% were seen once. Antigens for these TCRs are unknown. The material was CD8+ T cells from blood, obtained after autologous CMV-specific T cell therapy. These receptors came from a human patient who had received a solid organ transplant and had CMV disease. The graft donor may have given rise to some T cells.

V usage is TRBV21-1 and J usage is TRBJ2-6; the table calls TRBD1, which could not be checked here. TRBV21-1 constitutes a pseudogene. This CDR3 spans 18 amino acids. The CDR3 nucleotides read TGTGCCAGCACTCCTTCGGACAGGGGGCCCTCTGGGGCCAACGTCCTGACTTTC. Translation: CASTPSDRGPSGANVLTF.

This clone was counted once. The CDR3 nucleotides are TGCGCCAGCAGCTTAACAGGGTATGTCACTGAAGCTTTCTTT. Amino acid sequence: CASSLTGYVTEAFF. V gene TRBV5-1 combines with J gene TRBJ1-1; maybe TRBD1 (6 bases). The CDR3 spans 14 residues. V was clipped by 2 bases and J by 4 bases, with 12 bases between them. In germline, CDR1 is SGHRS, CDR2 YFSETQ. The full variable domain, completed using reference TRBV5-1 and TRBJ1-1, is KAGVTQTPRYLIKTRGQQVTLSCSPISGHRSVSWYQQTPGQGLQFLFEYFSETQRNKGNFPGRFSGRQFSNSRSEMNVSTLELGDSALYLCASSLTGYVTEAFFGQGTRLTVV.

The V gene is TRBV6-1, the J gene TRBJ1-5; TRBD1 matches at 9 bases. The length of the CDR3 is 16 residues. V gave up 4 bases and J gave up 1 base; unmatched junction bases: 5. CDR1 and CDR2 (germline): MNHNS, SASEGT. CDR3 residues: CASSGGQGFSNQPQHF. In DNA, the CDR3 is TGTGCCAGCAGTGGCGGACAGGGGTTCAGCAATCAGCCCCAGCATTTT.

The chain employs TRBV21-1 and TRBJ1-1. TRBV21-1 is classified as a pseudogene. The CDR3 has 16 residues. The DNA of the CDR3 is TGTGCCAGCAGCAGTAAAGGTGCGCGCACGAACACTGAAGCTTTCTTT. Its protein is CASSSKGARTNTEAFF.

The rearrangement uses TRBV6-5 and TRBJ2-1, with no clear D. CDR1 is MNHEY, CDR2 SVGAGI, per germline. V gave up 6 bases and J gave up 4 bases, with 10 bases separating them. The CDR3 runs 13 residues. CDR3 sequence (DNA): TGTGCCAGCAGCACCAAGGCATACAATGAGCAGTTCTTC. Residues: CASSTKAYNEQFF.

This rearrangement joins TRBV9 to TRBJ2-2, with TRBD2 identical over 10 bases. J gave up 3 bases and V 2 bases, and 10 bases lay outside the gene matches. Per the germline V gene, CDR1 is SGDLS and CDR2 is YYNGEE. The CDR3 runs to 18 residues. The CDR3 DNA reads TGTGCCAGCAGCGTGGAGAAAATCGGGACTAGCGACACCGGGGAGCTGTTTTTT. Protein: CASSVEKIGTSDTGELFF.

This chain uses TRBV18 with TRBJ1-4; D is unresolved. V was cut by 2 bases and J by 0 bases, with 7 bases left in between. CDR1 is KGHSH, CDR2 LQKENI, per germline. CDR3 length: 15 residues. CDR3 sequence: CASSPATATNEKLFF. The CDR3 bases are TGTGCCAGCTCACCAGCAACAGCAACTAATGAAAAACTGTTTTTT.